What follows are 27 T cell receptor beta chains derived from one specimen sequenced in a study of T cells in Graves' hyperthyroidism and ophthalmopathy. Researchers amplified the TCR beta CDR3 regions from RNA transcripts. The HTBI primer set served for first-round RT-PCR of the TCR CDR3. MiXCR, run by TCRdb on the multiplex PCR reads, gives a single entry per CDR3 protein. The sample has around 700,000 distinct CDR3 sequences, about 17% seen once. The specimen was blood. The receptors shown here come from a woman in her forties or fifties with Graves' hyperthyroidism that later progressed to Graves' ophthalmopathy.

CDR3 nucleotide sequence: TGTGCCAGCAGCCCTTTTTTTTCGGGGGCTAGCTCTGGAAACACCATATATTTT. It is translated as CASSPFFSGASSGNTIYF. The chain employs TRBV3-1 and TRBJ1-3, with a weak D call TRBD1 (6 bases). CDR1 and CDR2 (germline): LGHDT, YNNKEL (reference sequence). V was trimmed by 4 bases and J by 0 bases, leaving 19 bases between them. CDR3 length equals 18 residues.

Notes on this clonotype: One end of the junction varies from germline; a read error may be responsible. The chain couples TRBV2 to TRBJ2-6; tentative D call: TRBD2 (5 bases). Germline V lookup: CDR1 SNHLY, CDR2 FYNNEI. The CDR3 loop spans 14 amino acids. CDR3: CASSASSWANVLTF. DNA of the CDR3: TGTGCCAGCAGTGCTAGCTCTTGGGCCAACGTCCTGACTTTC.

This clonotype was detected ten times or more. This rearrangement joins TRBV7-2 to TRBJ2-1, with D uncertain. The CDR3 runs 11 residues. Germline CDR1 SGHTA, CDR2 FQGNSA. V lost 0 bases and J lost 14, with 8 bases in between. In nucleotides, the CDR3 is TGTGCCAGCAGCTTAGCCCTCCTCGAGTTCTTC. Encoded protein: CASSLALLEFF.

The CDR3 reads CASSQILLAGINSYNEQFF. The CDR3 DNA sequence: TGTGCCAGCAGCCAAATACTTCTAGCGGGTATCAACTCCTACAATGAGCAGTTCTTC. The V call is TRBV4-2, the J call TRBJ2-1; 8 bases fit TRBD2. In germline, CDR1 is LGHNA, CDR2 YNFKEQ. Trimming took 2 bases from V and 0 from J; bases not matched to a gene: 12. This CDR3 comprises 19 residues.

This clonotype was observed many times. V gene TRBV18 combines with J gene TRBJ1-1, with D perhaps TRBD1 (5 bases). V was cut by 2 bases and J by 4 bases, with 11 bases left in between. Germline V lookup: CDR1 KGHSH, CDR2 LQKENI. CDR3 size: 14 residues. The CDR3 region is CASSPGGRATEAFF. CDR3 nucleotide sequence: TGTGCCAGCTCACCAGGGGGTCGCGCCACTGAAGCTTTCTTT.

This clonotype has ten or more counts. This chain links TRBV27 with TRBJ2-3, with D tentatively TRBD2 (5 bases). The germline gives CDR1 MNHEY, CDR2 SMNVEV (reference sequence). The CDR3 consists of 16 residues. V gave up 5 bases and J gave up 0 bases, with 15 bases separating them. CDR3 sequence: CASSHNARTSTDTQYF. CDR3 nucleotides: TGTGCCAGCAGTCACAACGCGCGGACTAGCACAGATACGCAGTATTTT.

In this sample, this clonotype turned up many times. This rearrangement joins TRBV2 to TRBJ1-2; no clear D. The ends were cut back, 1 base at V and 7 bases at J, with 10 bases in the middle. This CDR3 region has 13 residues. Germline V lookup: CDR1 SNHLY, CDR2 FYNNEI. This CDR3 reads CASSEGERLGYTF. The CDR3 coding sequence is TGTGCCAGCAGTGAAGGGGAACGTCTTGGCTACACCTTC.

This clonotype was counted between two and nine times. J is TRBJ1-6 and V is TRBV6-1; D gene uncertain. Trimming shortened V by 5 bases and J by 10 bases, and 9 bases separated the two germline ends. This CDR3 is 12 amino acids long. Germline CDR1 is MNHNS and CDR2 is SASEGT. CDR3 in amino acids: CASSQTKSPLHF. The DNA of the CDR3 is TGTGCCAGCAGTCAAACTAAATCACCCCTCCACTTT.

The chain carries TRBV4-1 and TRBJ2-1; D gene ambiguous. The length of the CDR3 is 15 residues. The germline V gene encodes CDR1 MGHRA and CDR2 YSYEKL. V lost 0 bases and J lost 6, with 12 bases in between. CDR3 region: CASSQDRLESNEQFF. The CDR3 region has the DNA TGCGCCAGCAGCCAAGATCGTCTTGAATCCAATGAGCAGTTCTTC.

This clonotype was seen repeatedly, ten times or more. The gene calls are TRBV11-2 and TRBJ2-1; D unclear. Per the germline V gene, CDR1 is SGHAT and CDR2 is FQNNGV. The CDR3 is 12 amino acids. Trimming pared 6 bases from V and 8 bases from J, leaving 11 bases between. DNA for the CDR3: TGTGCCAGCAGTTCTGTATGGGATGAGCAGTTCTTC. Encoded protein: CASSSVWDEQFF.

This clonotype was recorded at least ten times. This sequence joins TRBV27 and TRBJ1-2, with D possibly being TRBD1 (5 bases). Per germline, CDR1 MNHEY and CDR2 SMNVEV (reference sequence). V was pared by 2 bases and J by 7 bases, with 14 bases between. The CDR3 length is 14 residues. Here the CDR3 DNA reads TGTGCCAGCAGTTTACGAGGGGACGTCTCTGGCTACACCTTC. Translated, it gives CASSLRGDVSGYTF.

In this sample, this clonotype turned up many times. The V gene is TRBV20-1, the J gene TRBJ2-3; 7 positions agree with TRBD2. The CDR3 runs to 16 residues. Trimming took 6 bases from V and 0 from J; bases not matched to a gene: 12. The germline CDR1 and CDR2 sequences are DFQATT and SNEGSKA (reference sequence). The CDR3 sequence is CSAIAGQTSSTDTQYF. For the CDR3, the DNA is TGCAGTGCCATAGCGGGTCAGACCTCTAGCACAGATACGCAGTATTTT.

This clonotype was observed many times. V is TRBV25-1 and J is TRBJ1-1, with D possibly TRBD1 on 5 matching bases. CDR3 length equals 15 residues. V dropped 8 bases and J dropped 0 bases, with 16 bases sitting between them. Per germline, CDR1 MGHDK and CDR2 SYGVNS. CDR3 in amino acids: CASHRTGGMNTEAFF. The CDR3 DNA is TGTGCCAGCCACAGGACGGGGGGGATGAACACTGAAGCTTTCTTT.

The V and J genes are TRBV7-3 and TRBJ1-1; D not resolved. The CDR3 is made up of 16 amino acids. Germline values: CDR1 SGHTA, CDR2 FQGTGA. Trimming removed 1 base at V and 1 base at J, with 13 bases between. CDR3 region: CASSLNSRGPNTEAFF. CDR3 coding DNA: TGTGCCAGCAGCTTAAACTCTCGCGGGCCGAACACTGAAGCTTTCTTT.

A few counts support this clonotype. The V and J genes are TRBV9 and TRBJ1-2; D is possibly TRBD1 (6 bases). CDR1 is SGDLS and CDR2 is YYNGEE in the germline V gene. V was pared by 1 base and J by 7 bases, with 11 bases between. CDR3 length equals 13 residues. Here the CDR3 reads CASSVPGAVGYTF. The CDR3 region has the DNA TGTGCCAGCAGCGTACCAGGGGCGGTTGGCTACACCTTC.

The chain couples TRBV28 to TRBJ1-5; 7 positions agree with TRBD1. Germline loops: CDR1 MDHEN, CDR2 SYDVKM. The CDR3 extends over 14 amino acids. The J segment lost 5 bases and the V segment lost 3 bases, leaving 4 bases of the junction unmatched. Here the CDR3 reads CASSFGTGDQPQHF. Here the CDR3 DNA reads TGTGCCAGCAGTTTCGGCACAGGGGATCAGCCCCAGCATTTT.

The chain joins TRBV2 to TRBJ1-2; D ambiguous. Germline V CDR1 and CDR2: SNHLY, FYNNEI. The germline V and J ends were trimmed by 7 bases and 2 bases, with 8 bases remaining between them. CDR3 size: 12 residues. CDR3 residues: CASTEQNYGYTF. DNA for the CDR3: TGTGCCAGCACCGAACAGAACTATGGCTACACCTTC.

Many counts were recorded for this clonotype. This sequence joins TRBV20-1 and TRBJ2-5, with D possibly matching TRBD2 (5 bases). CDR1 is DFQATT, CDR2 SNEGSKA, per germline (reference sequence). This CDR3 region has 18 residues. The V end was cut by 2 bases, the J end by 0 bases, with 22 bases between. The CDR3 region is CSARTFAGHDRNQETQYF. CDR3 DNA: TGCAGTGCTAGAACATTTGCGGGCCATGATCGGAACCAAGAGACCCAGTACTTC.

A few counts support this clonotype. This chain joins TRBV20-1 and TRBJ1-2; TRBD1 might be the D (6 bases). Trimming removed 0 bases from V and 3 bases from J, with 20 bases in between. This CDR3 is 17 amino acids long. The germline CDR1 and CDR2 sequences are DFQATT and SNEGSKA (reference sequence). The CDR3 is CSARDLRQGSHYYGYTF. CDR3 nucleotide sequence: TGCAGTGCTAGAGATCTCCGGCAGGGGTCCCACTACTATGGCTACACCTTC.

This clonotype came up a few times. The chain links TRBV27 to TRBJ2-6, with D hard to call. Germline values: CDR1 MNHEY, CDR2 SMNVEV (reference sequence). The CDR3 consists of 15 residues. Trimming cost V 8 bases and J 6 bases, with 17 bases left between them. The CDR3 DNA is TGTGCCAGCTCTAATTCCTTGGGTGAGGCCAACGTCCTGACTTTC. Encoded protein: CASSNSLGEANVLTF.

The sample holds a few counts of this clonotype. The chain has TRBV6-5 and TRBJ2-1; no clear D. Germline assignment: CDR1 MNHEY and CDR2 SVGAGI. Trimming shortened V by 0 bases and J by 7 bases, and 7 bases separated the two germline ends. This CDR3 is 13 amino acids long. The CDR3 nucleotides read TGTGCCAGCAGTTACTCGGTTTCTAATGAGCAGTTCTTC. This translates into CASSYSVSNEQFF.

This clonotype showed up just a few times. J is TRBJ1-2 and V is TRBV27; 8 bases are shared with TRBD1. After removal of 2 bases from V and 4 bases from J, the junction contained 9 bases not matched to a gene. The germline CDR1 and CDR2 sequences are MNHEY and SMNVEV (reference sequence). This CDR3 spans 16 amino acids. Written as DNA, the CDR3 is TGTGCCAGCAGTTTACGGGACAGGCCGACCTCCTATGGCTACACCTTC. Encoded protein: CASSLRDRPTSYGYTF.

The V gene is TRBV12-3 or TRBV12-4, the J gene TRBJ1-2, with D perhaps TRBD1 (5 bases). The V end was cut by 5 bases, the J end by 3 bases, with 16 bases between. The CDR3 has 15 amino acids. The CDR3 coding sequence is TGTGCCAGCAGTCGAATCGGGGGAATGGACTATGGCTACACCTTC. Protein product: CASSRIGGMDYGYTF.

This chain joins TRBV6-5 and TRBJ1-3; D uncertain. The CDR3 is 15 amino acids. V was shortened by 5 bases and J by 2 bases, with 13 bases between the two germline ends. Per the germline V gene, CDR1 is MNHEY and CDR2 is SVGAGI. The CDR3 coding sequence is TGTGCCAGCAGTCCCTCGGGATCCCCTGGAAACACCATATATTTT. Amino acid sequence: CASSPSGSPGNTIYF.

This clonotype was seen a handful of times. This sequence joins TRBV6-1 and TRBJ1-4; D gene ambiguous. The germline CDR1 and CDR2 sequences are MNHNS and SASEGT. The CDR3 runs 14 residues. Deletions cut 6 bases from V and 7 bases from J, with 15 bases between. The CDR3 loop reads CASRTRGVAEKLFF. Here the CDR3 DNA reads TGTGCCAGCAGGACACGTGGGGTTGCTGAAAAACTGTTTTTT.

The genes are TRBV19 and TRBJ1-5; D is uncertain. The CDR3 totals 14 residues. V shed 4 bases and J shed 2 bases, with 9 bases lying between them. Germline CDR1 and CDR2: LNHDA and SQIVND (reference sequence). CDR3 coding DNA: TGTGCCAGTAGTACCGGACGGGGCAATCAGCCCCAGCATTTT. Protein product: CASSTGRGNQPQHF.

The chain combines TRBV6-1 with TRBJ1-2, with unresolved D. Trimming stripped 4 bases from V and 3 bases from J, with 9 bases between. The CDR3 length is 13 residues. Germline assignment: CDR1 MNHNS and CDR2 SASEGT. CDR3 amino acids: CASSVVGDYGYTF. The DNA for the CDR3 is TGTGCCAGCAGTGTTGTTGGGGACTATGGCTACACCTTC.